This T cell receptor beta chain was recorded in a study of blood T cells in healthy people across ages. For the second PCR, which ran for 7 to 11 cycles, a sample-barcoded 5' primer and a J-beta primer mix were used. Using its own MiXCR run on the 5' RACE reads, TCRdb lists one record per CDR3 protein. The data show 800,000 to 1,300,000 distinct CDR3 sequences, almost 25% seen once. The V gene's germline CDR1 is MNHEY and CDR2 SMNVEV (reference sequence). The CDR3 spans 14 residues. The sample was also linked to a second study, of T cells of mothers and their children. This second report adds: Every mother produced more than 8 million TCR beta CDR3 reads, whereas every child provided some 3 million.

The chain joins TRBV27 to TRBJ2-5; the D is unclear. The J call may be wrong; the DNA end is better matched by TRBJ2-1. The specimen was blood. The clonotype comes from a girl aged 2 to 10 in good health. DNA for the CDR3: TGTGCCAGCAGTTTACCTCGCTTAGACAATGAGCAGTTCTTC. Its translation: CASSLPRLDNEQFF.